The 9 T cell receptor beta chains reported below all come from one sample, sequenced in a study of cytomegalovirus exposure and HLA in healthy donors. PCR amplification relied on 60 Vbeta primers (plus 13 Jbeta primers). The repertoire was sequenced with immunoSEQ multiplex PCR; TCRdb's copy has only in-frame clones and lacks some. The sample shows tens of thousands of clones, around nine tenths of them seen only once. Sequencing was performed on PBMCs. The receptors come from a man aged 25-45 years in good health and CMV-seropositive.

V is TRBV7-2 and J is TRBJ2-4; D uncertain. CDR1 and CDR2 (germline): SGHTA, FQGNSA. The germline V and J ends were trimmed by 0 bases and 7 bases, with 10 bases remaining between them. The CDR3 runs 14 residues. The CDR3 reads CASSLARDTNIQYF. CDR3 bases: TGTGCCAGCAGCTTAGCGCGAGACACCAACATTCAGTACTTC.

The chain couples TRBV6-5 to TRBJ1-1, with a tentative D call TRBD1 (6 bases). This CDR3 has 11 amino acids. In germline, CDR1 is MNHEY, CDR2 SVGAGI. V lost 4 bases and J 9 bases, leaving 9 bases between the germline ends. This CDR3 is CASSSQGKAFF. CDR3 bases: TGTGCCAGCAGTTCACAGGGCAAAGCTTTCTTT.

This chain joins TRBV29-1 and TRBJ2-3; TRBD1 agrees at 11 bases. J was trimmed by 2 bases and V by 7 bases; bases with no gene match: 17. The CDR3 is made up of 18 amino acids. CDR1 SQVTM and CDR2 ANQGSEA come from the germline V gene. The CDR3, as DNA: TGCAGCGCCCGCCTCTCGCCCGGACAGGGGGCATCCACAGATACGCAGTATTTT. It yields the protein CSARLSPGQGASTDTQYF.

V gene TRBV5-1 combines with J gene TRBJ2-1, with a tentative D call TRBD1 (6 bases). The ends were cut back, 2 bases at V and 3 bases at J, with 12 bases in the middle. The length of the CDR3 is 15 residues. Germline V CDR1 and CDR2: SGHRS, YFSETQ. CDR3 residues: CASSFRQGFYNEQFF. The CDR3 DNA follows: TGCGCCAGCAGCTTTCGGCAGGGGTTCTACAATGAGCAGTTCTTC.

This sequence joins TRBV2 and TRBJ1-1; perhaps TRBD1 as D (5 bases). CDR1 and CDR2 (germline): SNHLY, FYNNEI. Trimming took off 4 bases at V and 3 bases at J, with 9 bases between the two ends. The CDR3 extends over 13 amino acids. The CDR3 is CASSGGRYTEAFF. In DNA, the CDR3 is TGTGCCAGCAGTGGGGGCAGATACACTGAAGCTTTCTTT.

The chain carries TRBV5-1 and TRBJ2-7, with a possible D match to TRBD1 (6 bases). CDR3 size: 19 residues. Germline CDR1 SGHRS, CDR2 YFSETQ. Between the trimmed V and J ends, which lost 4 bases and 0 bases, there was a span of 26 bases. The CDR3 here is CASSRGRGGLSSLSYEQYF. The DNA for the CDR3 is TGCGCCAGCAGCCGGGGCAGGGGTGGACTTTCTTCCCTCTCCTACGAGCAGTACTTC.

This chain connects TRBV7-9 to TRBJ2-7; 10 positions agree with TRBD2. V was clipped by 4 bases and J by 2 bases; unmatched bases: 17. The CDR3 totals 19 residues. Germline V gene data show CDR1 as SEHNR and CDR2 as FQNEAQ (reference sequence). In nucleotides, the CDR3 is TGTGCCAGCAGCTCATCCCCAGGGCTAGCGGGAGTCCCCGCCTACGAGCAGTACTTC. It translates to CASSSSPGLAGVPAYEQYF.

The rearrangement links TRBV7-6 to TRBJ2-1; D perhaps matches TRBD2 (5 bases). The CDR3 runs to 14 residues. CDR1 and CDR2 (germline): SGHVS, FNYEAQ. V was cut by 4 bases and J by 4 bases, with 11 bases left in between. The CDR3 bases are TGTGCCAGCAGCTCCTCCGGGAAGTACAATGAGCAGTTCTTC. Its protein product is CASSSSGKYNEQFF.

The chain uses TRBV11-3 and TRBJ1-1; tentatively, D is TRBD1 (6 bases). The CDR3 length is 14 residues. Deletions cut 4 bases from V and 3 bases from J, with 12 bases between. CDR1 and CDR2 from the germline V gene are SGHNT and YENEEA. CDR3: CASSSKGGDTEAFF. CDR3 bases: TGTGCCAGCAGCTCAAAAGGGGGGGACACTGAAGCTTTCTTT. The whole variable domain, remainder taken from reference TRBV11-3 and TRBJ1-1, is EAGVVQSPRYKIIEKKQPVAFWCNPISGHNTLYWYLQNLGQGPELLIRYENEEAVDDSQLPKDRFSAERLKGVDSTLKIQPAELGDSAVYLCASSSKGGDTEAFFGQGTRLTVV.